These 8 T cell receptor beta chains were sequenced from one sample in a study of T cell responses to AZD1222 COVID-19 vaccine. The data were produced by immunoSEQ multiplex PCR, yet TCRdb's version contains in-frame clones alone and is incomplete. The data show around 170,000 clones, with around nine tenths seen just once and over 1.2% held by the top ten. The sequencing used peripheral blood, collected on day 0 of AZD1222 vaccination. The source of these receptors is an adult in good health.

The chain is built from TRBV4-2 and TRBJ2-1; TRBD2 agrees at 13 bases. The J segment lost 9 bases and the V segment lost 5 bases, leaving 7 bases of the junction unmatched. Germline CDR1 and CDR2: LGHNA and YNFKEQ. This CDR3 comprises 15 residues. The CDR3 loop reads CASSTLAGGQAEQFF. CDR3 in DNA: TGTGCCAGCAGCACACTAGCGGGGGGGCAGGCTGAGCAGTTCTTC.

The CDR3 here is CATSSGGSSYNEQFF. In nucleotides, the CDR3 is TGTGCCACCAGTAGCGGGGGGTCCTCCTACAATGAGCAGTTCTTC. J is TRBJ2-1 and V is TRBV15, with TRBD2 identical over 10 bases. The CDR3 spans 15 residues. V was pared by 6 bases and J by 0 bases, with 2 bases of the junction left unmatched. Germline CDR1 and CDR2: LNHNV and YYDKDF (reference sequence).

The chain uses TRBV28 and TRBJ1-2; a possible D gene is TRBD1 (5 bases). CDR3 length: 13 amino acids. The ends were cut back, 6 bases at V and 5 bases at J, with 13 bases in the middle. Germline V gives CDR1 MDHEN, CDR2 SYDVKM. The DNA of the CDR3 is TGTGCCAGCAGGCGAGGGGAGGGATATGGCTACACCTTC. The encoded protein is CASRRGEGYGYTF.

Here the CDR3 reads CASSLNEKLFF. CDR3 bases: TGTGCCAGCAGCTTGAATGAAAAACTGTTTTTT. V is TRBV11-3 and J is TRBJ1-4, with no clear D. Deletions cut 3 bases from V and 5 bases from J, with 1 base between. The CDR3 totals 11 residues. Germline loops: CDR1 SGHNT, CDR2 YENEEA.

This clone was observed a few times. The V and J genes are TRBV7-3 and TRBJ2-2, with 8 bases that match TRBD1. V was clipped by 5 bases and J by 0 bases; unmatched bases: 2. The CDR3 has 15 residues. Germline CDR1 reads SGHTA; CDR2 reads FQGTGA. The CDR3 loop reads CASSQGAPNTGELFF. CDR3 coding DNA: TGTGCCAGCAGCCAGGGGGCCCCGAACACCGGGGAGCTGTTTTTT.

The rearrangement joins TRBV6-2 or TRBV6-3 to TRBJ2-7; D is ambiguous. Between the trimmed V and J ends, which lost 2 bases and 3 bases, there was a span of 14 bases. CDR1 and CDR2 from the germline V gene are MNHEY and SVGEGT. The CDR3 covers 15 residues. Here the CDR3 DNA reads TGTGCCAGCAGTTACCGATTGGCAGAGCTCTACGAGCAGTACTTC. It specifies CASSYRLAELYEQYF.

The V call is TRBV6-1, the J call TRBJ1-5, with a tentative D call TRBD1 (6 bases). Germline CDR1 reads MNHNS; CDR2 reads SASEGT. This CDR3 spans 16 amino acids. V gave up 3 bases and J gave up 1 base, with 13 bases separating them. This CDR3 is CASSELTGLSNQPQHF. The CDR3 DNA reads TGTGCCAGCAGTGAGTTGACAGGTTTAAGCAATCAGCCCCAGCATTTT.

The rearrangement joins TRBV6-4 to TRBJ2-3; 10 bases agree with TRBD2. The CDR3 has 15 residues. CDR1 is MRHNA, CDR2 SNTAGT, per germline. Losses at the gene ends were 3 bases for V and 3 bases for J; bases not matched to a gene: 3. The CDR3 bases are TGTGCCAGCAGTGAAGAGCGGGGGGGAACAGATACGCAGTATTTT. This codes for CASSEERGGTDTQYF.